The T cell receptor (beta chain) described here comes from a study of blood T cell repertoires in COVID-19. On the study more broadly: Samples taken during acute and convalescent COVID-19 were collected in the United States, Italy and Spain. T cells, B-cell-depleted T cells, or PBMCs provided the cDNA or gDNA that served as material.

Source study methods: Reference gene primer amplification gave estimated nucleated cell counts. Method: immunoSEQ multiplex PCR; TCRdb's copy keeps in-frame clones and lacks some. V and J calls and clone size are as listed in that table; D and trimming were resolved from the DNA. Of some 220,000 clones in the sample, approximately 84% are singletons; the top ten hold about 2.9%. CDR3 length: 15 residues. V lost 0 bases, J lost 15 bases, and 22 bases lay in between. Germline CDR1 reads SGDLS; CDR2 reads YYNGEE. This chain links TRBV9 with TRBJ2-1, with a possible D match to TRBD1 (6 bases). This TCR was sampled from a woman in her thirties who had recovered from COVID-19. The specimen was peripheral blood. The CDR3 spells CASSVGDIEGESRFF. In DNA, the CDR3 is TGTGCCAGCAGCGTAGGGGATATAGAGGGGGAGTCCCGGTTCTTC.